Each of the 22 T cell receptor beta chains below was sequenced from the same sample in a study of T cells in Graves' hyperthyroidism and ophthalmopathy. Researchers amplified the TCR beta CDR3 regions from RNA transcripts. HTBI primers drove first-round RT-PCR of the TCR CDR3. Using its own MiXCR run on the multiplex PCR reads, TCRdb lists one record per CDR3 protein. The repertoire includes about 460,000 distinct CDR3 sequences, under 25% of them detected once, and 45% to 55% sits in the top ten. The sequencing sample was made of blood. These receptors all come from a woman between 65 and 79 years old with Graves' ophthalmopathy.

This chain joins TRBV7-2 and TRBJ2-7; 9 nucleotides line up with TRBD1. The germline CDR1 and CDR2 sequences are SGHTA and FQGNSA. The CDR3 consists of 15 residues. Trimming removed 8 bases from V and 0 bases from J; junction bases left unmatched: 8. DNA of the CDR3: TGTGCCAGCGCACAAGGACAGGGGAACTCCTACGAGCAGTACTTC. This encodes CASAQGQGNSYEQYF. Full variable domain (outside the CDR3, taken from reference TRBV7-2 and TRBJ2-7): GAGVSQSPSNKVTEKGKDVELRCDPISGHTALYWYRQSLGQGLEFLIYFQGNSAPDKSGLPSDRFSAERTGGSVSTLTIQRTQQEDSAVYLCASAQGQGNSYEQYFGPGTRLTVT.

The rearrangement joins TRBV11-2 to TRBJ1-5, with D uncertain. Looked up from germline, CDR1 is SGHAT and CDR2 is FQNNGV. The V end lost 5 bases, the J end lost 9 bases, and 11 bases lay between the germline ends. The CDR3 loop spans 12 amino acids. The CDR3 loop is CASSAPGGPQHF. As DNA, the CDR3 is TGTGCCAGCAGCGCCCCCGGTGGGCCCCAGCATTTT.

This clonotype was counted a few times. Here the CDR3 reads CASSTLAGAAYEQYF. The CDR3 DNA reads TGTGCCAGCAGCACCCTAGCGGGAGCGGCCTACGAGCAGTACTTC. The V call is TRBV7-3, the J call TRBJ2-7; 10 nucleotides agree with TRBD2. Losses at the gene ends were 5 bases for V and 2 bases for J; bases not matched to a gene: 6. Germline V gives CDR1 SGHTA, CDR2 FQGTGA. The CDR3 contains 15 residues.

This clonotype appeared a few times. The chain carries TRBV3-1 and TRBJ2-1; 10 bases align to TRBD2. Germline loops: CDR1 LGHDT, CDR2 YNNKEL (reference sequence). The CDR3 totals 15 residues. The V segment lost 2 bases and the J segment 9 bases; nucleotides outside the gene matches: 7. CDR3 nucleotide sequence: TGTGCCAGCAGCCAAACCCGGACTAGCGGCGGTGAGCAGTTCTTC. Amino acid sequence: CASSQTRTSGGEQFF.

This clonotype was seen at least ten times. This chain joins TRBV28 and TRBJ2-7; TRBD2 agrees at 11 bases. The V and J ends lost 8 bases and 0 bases, in that order; junction bases with no gene match: 6. The CDR3 contains 15 residues. Germline V gene sequence: CDR1 MDHEN, CDR2 SYDVKM. The CDR3 protein is CASSSSGRSSYEQYF. The CDR3 region has the DNA TGTGCCAGCTCGTCTAGCGGGAGGAGCTCCTACGAGCAGTACTTC.

The J gene is TRBJ2-2, the V gene TRBV9, with unresolved D. This CDR3 is built from 16 residues. Germline CDR1 SGDLS, CDR2 YYNGEE. Between the trimmed V and J ends, which lost 4 bases and 1 base, there was a span of 14 bases. The CDR3 is CASSSGPTLNTGELFF. CDR3 DNA sequence: TGTGCCAGCAGCTCAGGACCAACACTGAACACCGGGGAGCTGTTTTTT.

This chain links TRBV6-1 with TRBJ2-3; D uncertain. The V gene lost 1 base and the J gene lost 5 bases, with 7 bases spanning the gap. The CDR3 is 13 amino acids. Per germline, CDR1 MNHNS and CDR2 SASEGT. In nucleotides, the CDR3 is TGTGCCAGCAGTGAAGGGTGGTTAGATACGCAGTATTTT. Amino acids: CASSEGWLDTQYF.

The gene calls are TRBV10-3 and TRBJ2-2; the match to TRBD2 covers 7 bases. Trimming removed 10 bases from V and 2 bases from J; junction bases left unmatched: 13. CDR3 length equals 16 residues. Per germline, CDR1 ENHRY and CDR2 SYGVKD. CDR3 in DNA: TGTGCCACAAACCCTAGCGGATGGAGAAACACCGGGGAGCTGTTTTTT. Protein product: CATNPSGWRNTGELFF.

This clonotype has a handful of counts. The CDR3 DNA sequence: TGTGCCAGCAGCGTAGCGGCGGGAGGATTATTGAGCACCGGGGAGCTGTTTTTT. Its protein product is CASSVAAGGLLSTGELFF. The rearrangement joins TRBV9 to TRBJ2-2; 8 positions agree with TRBD2. CDR3 size: 18 residues. Trimming took 0 bases from V and 4 from J; bases not matched to a gene: 11. The germline V gene encodes CDR1 SGDLS and CDR2 YYNGEE.

This clonotype was counted a few times. The CDR3 spells CASSLSAAGRDYNEQFF. As DNA, the CDR3 is TGTGCCAGTAGTCTCTCAGCAGCGGGGAGGGACTACAATGAGCAGTTCTTC. The chain couples TRBV19 to TRBJ2-1; 7 nucleotides align to TRBD2. CDR1 and CDR2 from the germline V gene are LNHDA and SQIVND (reference sequence). V shed 5 bases, J shed 3 bases, and the junction held 13 bases outside the gene matches. The CDR3 has 17 amino acids.

This sequence joins TRBV11-2 and TRBJ2-5; 12 nucleotides match TRBD2. The CDR3 loop spans 14 amino acids. The V gene end was trimmed by 5 bases and the J gene end by 4 bases; junction bases not matched to a gene: 2. Germline loops: CDR1 SGHAT, CDR2 FQNNGV. As DNA, the CDR3 is TGTGCCAGCAGCCGGGGACTAGCGGGAGAGACCCAGTACTTC. It translates to CASSRGLAGETQYF.

This clonotype was seen repeatedly, ten times or more. The gene calls are TRBV7-2 and TRBJ2-2; 9 bases are a match to TRBD2. The CDR3 is made up of 15 amino acids. The germline gives CDR1 SGHTA, CDR2 FQGNSA. V was pared by 6 bases and J by 9 bases, with 11 bases of the junction left unmatched. The CDR3 DNA reads TGTGCCAGCAGACCGGGCGGGAGGGTTTGGCGGGAGCTGTTTTTT. Translated, it gives CASRPGGRVWRELFF.

The chain recombines TRBV20-1 with TRBJ2-3; 7 bases match TRBD2. V was pared by 2 bases and J by 3 bases, with 11 bases of the junction left unmatched. This CDR3 spans 16 amino acids. Germline loops: CDR1 DFQATT, CDR2 SNEGSKA (reference sequence). DNA of the CDR3: TGCAGTGCTAGAATCCTGGGGGACTATGGGACAGATACGCAGTATTTT. This codes for CSARILGDYGTDTQYF.

This clonotype was detected many times. This sequence joins TRBV3-1 and TRBJ1-5; the D is unclear. The CDR3 length is 12 residues. V lost 0 bases and J lost 7, with 4 bases in between. CDR1 and CDR2 (germline): LGHDT, YNNKEL (reference sequence). The CDR3 loop is CASSQDNQPQHF. CDR3 bases: TGTGCCAGCAGCCAAGATAACCAGCCCCAGCATTTT.

On this clonotype: Possible read error: a much larger clone is one base away. The rearrangement links TRBV15 to TRBJ1-1, with TRBD1 identical over 11 bases. CDR1 LNHNV and CDR2 YYDKDF come from the germline V gene (reference sequence). This CDR3 has 17 residues. CDR3 nucleotide sequence: TGTACCACCAGCAGACAAAGGACAGGGGGCCGATACACTGAAGCTTTCTTT. This encodes CTTSRQRTGGRYTEAFF.

This chain joins TRBV19 and TRBJ2-6; a possible D gene is TRBD2 (5 bases). V was clipped by 6 bases and J by 4 bases, with 16 bases between them. CDR1 and CDR2 (germline): LNHDA, SQIVND (reference sequence). This CDR3 contains 16 residues. DNA of the CDR3: TGTGCCAGTAGCCCTAATGTAGGGAGCGGGGCCAACGTCCTGACTTTC. It translates to CASSPNVGSGANVLTF.

CDR3: CASSVRQGSYTF. The CDR3 coding sequence is TGTGCCAGTAGTGTCAGACAGGGGAGCTACACCTTC. V usage is TRBV19 and J usage is TRBJ1-2; 8 nucleotides match TRBD1. The CDR3 totals 12 residues. The trim removed 5 bases at V and 9 bases at J, leaving 5 bases unmatched. CDR1 and CDR2 (germline): LNHDA, SQIVND (reference sequence).

This clonotype showed up just a few times. The chain employs TRBV14 and TRBJ2-3, with a weak D call TRBD1 (5 bases). The CDR3 is 14 residues long. Germline lookup yields CDR1 SGHDN and CDR2 FVKESK. The V end was cut by 4 bases, the J end by 3 bases, with 11 bases between. CDR3 in DNA: TGTGCCAGCAGCCCCTGGGGCGGTACAGATACGCAGTATTTT. Encoded protein: CASSPWGGTDTQYF.

The rearrangement links TRBV19 to TRBJ2-5, with TRBD1 identical over 9 bases. Germline V lookup: CDR1 LNHDA, CDR2 SQIVND (reference sequence). The CDR3 length is 14 residues. Trimming cost V 2 bases and J 3 bases; bases outside gene matches: 1. The CDR3 nucleotides are TGTGCCAGTAGTATACGACAGGGGGAAGAGACCCAGTACTTC. It encodes CASSIRQGEETQYF.

Details on this clonotype: A clone one base away is much larger, so this may be a read error. The rearrangement uses TRBV12-3 or TRBV12-4 and TRBJ2-5; D unclear. CDR3 length: 13 residues. The CDR3 DNA reads TGTGCCAGCAGTTTAAAGGGTCAAGAGACCCAGTGCTTC. The encoded protein is CASSLKGQETQCF.

This clonotype was seen more than once but under ten times. This chain connects TRBV6-1 to TRBJ1-5; D is unclear. Germline V CDR1 and CDR2: MNHNS, SASEGT. The CDR3 runs to 15 residues. V lost 7 bases, J lost 4 bases, and 17 bases lay in between. CDR3 amino acids: CASTRQQTQNQPQHF. CDR3 nucleotide sequence: TGTGCCAGCACTCGTCAACAGACTCAGAATCAGCCCCAGCATTTT.

Comments on this clonotype: One end of the junction is discordant with germline, which a read error may explain. This rearrangement joins TRBV5-1 to TRBJ2-3; weak D call: TRBD1 (6 bases). Germline V CDR1 and CDR2: SGHRS, YFSETQ. The CDR3 length is 12 residues. The CDR3: CASSGGTDTRYF. The CDR3 DNA follows: TGCGCCAGCAGTGGGGGCACAGATACGCGGTATTTT.